This T cell receptor (beta chain) was documented in a study of beta chain features in type 1 diabetes. Study findings and constraints: Shortening of TCRB CDR3s, moderate but significant, appeared in all four CD4+ subsets of Type 1 diabetes patients.

V was pared by 6 bases and J by 5 bases, with 13 bases of the junction left unmatched. The CDR3 contains 16 residues. The germline gives CDR1 KGHSH, CDR2 LQKENI. Note on this clone: The antigen is undetermined.

The investigators reverse transcribed all of the isolated RNA, so they sequenced expressed TCRB transcripts. Stem cell-like memory T cell samples yielded roughly 1.01 million reads on average. This table comes from immunoSEQ multiplex PCR, and its TCRdb copy is limited to in-frame clones, with some not included. The repertoire holds approximately 27,000 clones, with roughly half as singletons. The sequence was collected from a man aged 30-40 years with type 1 diabetes. The sample comprised stem cell memory CD4+ T cells from blood. The rearrangement links TRBV18 to TRBJ2-5, with TRBD1 matching 9 bases. The DNA of the CDR3 is TGTGCCAGCTCTCCCGGGACAGGGCTGTCCGGCGAGACCCAGTACTTC. Residues: CASSPGTGLSGETQYF.